The 11 T cell receptor delta chains below were found in one sample sequenced in a study of gamma-delta T cells after stem cell transplantation. TCRdb reapplied CATT to the RT-PCR reads. Of roughly 2,500 delta-chain clones listed, approximately 2.5% were seen once; the top ten hold 17%. Material: gamma-delta T cells. The receptors originated from a human donor. It is not recorded whose cells these are; they may come from a transplant donor.

This clone has more than one count but fewer than ten. In DNA form, the CDR3 reads TGTGCTCTTGGGAGGGTTACGAGAGTGTCACTGGGGGACCCTAACACCGATAAACTCATCTTT. Translating gives CALGRVTRVSLGDPNTDKLIF. The chain recombines TRDV1 with TRDJ1; TRDD3 agrees at 9 bases. Trimming took 5 bases from V and 0 from J; bases not matched to a gene: 22. Germline CDR1 and CDR2: TSWWSYY and QGS. The CDR3 consists of 21 residues.

Turning to this clone: A far larger clone is a single base away, which makes a read error likely. In the same sample, other DNA sequences code for this CDR3. V gene TRDV2 combines with J gene TRDJ1; TRDD3 matches at 10 bases. V was pared by 0 bases and J by 0 bases, with 12 bases of the junction left unmatched. Germline V gives CDR1 GEAIGNYY, CDR2 EKD. The CDR3 has 19 residues. The CDR3 loop reads CACDTVRTGGSRYTDKLIF. For the CDR3, the DNA is TGTGCCTGTGACACCGTTCGTACTGGGGGATCCAGGTACACCGATAAACTCATCTTT.

The chain joins TRDV2 to TRDJ1; TRDD3 aligns across 13 bases. Per germline, CDR1 GEAIGNYY and CDR2 EKD. The V and J ends lost 0 bases and 4 bases, in that order; junction bases with no gene match: 25. There are 23 residues in the CDR3. The CDR3 DNA is TGTGCCTGTGACACCGTAGGGCGTGGACCGGGTACTGGGGGATACGGGGAAGTCGATAAACTCATCTTT. It encodes CACDTVGRGPGTGGYGEVDKLIF.

In this sample, this clone turned up a few times. A far larger clone lies a single base away; this is likely a read error. The J gene is TRDJ1, the V gene TRDV2; 8 bases are a match to TRDD3. The germline V gene encodes CDR1 GEAIGNYY and CDR2 EKD. V shed 1 base and J 1 base; nucleotides not matched to a gene: 10. This CDR3 is 17 amino acids long. CDR3 sequence (DNA): TGTGCCTGTGACACGATAACTGGGGGTCTAGGCACCGATAAACTCATCTTT. Encoded protein: CACDTITGGLGTDKLIF.

Turning to this clone: Just one base apart from a much larger clone, this may be a read error. The chain employs TRDV2 and TRDJ1; TRDD3 is a possible D gene (6 bases). Assignment of the J gene here rests on matching the DNA to germline, because TCRdb gives none. This CDR3 region has 22 residues. V dropped 3 bases and J dropped 5 bases, with 39 bases sitting between them. Germline V CDR1 and CDR2: GEAIGNYY, EKD. The CDR3 DNA reads as TGTGCCTGTGACCGATTAGAGGCCCTCCAGAACGTACTGGGTCCCAAAGAGGATAAACTCATCTTT. This sequence encodes CACDRLEALQNVLGPKEDKLIF.

Regarding this clone: One junction end does not reproduce the germline sequence, and a read error may be involved. The rearrangement uses TRDV2 and TRDJ3; 7 bases agree with TRDD3. CDR1 is GEAIGNYY, CDR2 EKD, per germline. The CDR3 spans 20 residues. The CDR3 nucleotides are TGTGCCTGTGGCACCGTACTGGGGAATACGGTTTCCTGGGACACCCGACAGATGTTTTTC. Protein sequence: CACGTVLGNTVSWDTRQMFF.

The chain joins TRDV2 to TRDJ1; D may match TRDD2 or TRDD3 (7 bases each). The CDR3 is 19 amino acids. Germline-derived CDR1 and CDR2 are GEAIGNYY and EKD. The germline V and J ends were trimmed by 3 bases and 2 bases, with 27 bases remaining between them. CDR3 bases: TGTGCCTGTGACGGCCTTCCTCTTACTGTGGGATACAATACCGATAAACTCATCTTT. It translates to CACDGLPLTVGYNTDKLIF.

V and J are TRDV2 and TRDJ3; 10 bases fit TRDD3. Trimming at V came to 0 bases and at J to 5 bases, leaving 9 bases not matched to a gene. The CDR3 consists of 19 residues. Germline V lookup: CDR1 GEAIGNYY, CDR2 EKD. The CDR3 loop is CACDTLGDNPSRDTRQMFF. CDR3 coding DNA: TGTGCCTGTGACACCCTGGGGGATAATCCGTCCCGGGACACCCGACAGATGTTTTTC.

Within the sample, this clone is medium-sized (0.01 to 0.1%). The chain recombines TRDV2 with TRDJ1; D gene uncertain. Trimming took off 3 bases at V and 3 bases at J, with 25 bases between the two ends. There are 18 residues in the CDR3. Germline V gene sequence: CDR1 GEAIGNYY, CDR2 EKD. CDR3 nucleotides: TGTGCCTGTGACTCCTTGGCTGGACTAATCAATGGTGCCGATAAACTCATCTTT. Amino acid sequence: CACDSLAGLINGADKLIF.

About this clone: Only one base separates this from a far larger clonotype, so it likely reflects a read error. Different DNA sequences within this sample yield the same CDR3. The chain couples TRDV2 to TRDJ1; 8 bases match TRDD3. This CDR3 is built from 17 residues. The V gene's germline CDR1 is GEAIGNYY and CDR2 EKD. The CDR3 spells CACDTITGGLDTDKLIF. CDR3 DNA: TGTGCCTGTGACACGATAACTGGGGGTCTAGACACCGATAAACTCATTTTT.

With respect to this clone: This clone may be a read error of a much larger clone one base away. CDR3 sequence reads: CACDEVLGDTNTNKLIF. CDR3 nucleotides: TGTGCCTGTGACGAGGTACTGGGGGATACTAACACCAATAAACTCATCTTT. The chain joins TRDV2 to TRDJ1, with 12 bases lining up with TRDD3. The CDR3 sequence is 17 residues long. Per the germline V gene, CDR1 is GEAIGNYY and CDR2 is EKD.